Presented here are 9 T cell receptor beta chains from one specimen sequenced in a study of shared clonotypes between healthy human individuals. Terminally differentiated effector memory CD45RA+ cells were left out of the naive CD8 fraction, which was CD45RO-negative and positively selected for CCR7. Using immunoSEQ multiplex PCR, the repertoire was profiled, and TCRdb retains in-frame clones only, with some absent. This sample has approximately 1.9 million clones, with 93% found just once. The sequenced sample was naive CD8+ T cells from PBMCs. The receptors come from a man between 18 and 29 years old in good health. Some clones in this sample may be carry-over from other donors' samples.

CDR3 sequence (DNA): TGTGCCAGCAGCCCCGCCCGGTCCTACAATGAGCAGTTCTTC. It is translated as CASSPARSYNEQFF. The chain combines TRBV27 with TRBJ2-1; no clear D. The CDR3 covers 14 residues. V lost 6 bases to trimming and J lost 1 base, with 10 bases between them. The germline gives CDR1 MNHEY, CDR2 SMNVEV (reference sequence).

The genes are TRBV19 and TRBJ1-2; D unresolved. Germline V gives CDR1 LNHDA, CDR2 SQIVND (reference sequence). The CDR3 spans 15 residues. Trimming took 1 base from V and 6 from J, leaving 15 bases between them. In DNA form, the CDR3 reads TGTGCCAGTAGTATAGCCTTGGCCTCCCTGGATGGCTACACCTTC. Its translation: CASSIALASLDGYTF.

V is TRBV28 and J is TRBJ1-1; no definite D call. CDR1 and CDR2 from the germline V gene are MDHEN and SYDVKM. This CDR3 has 12 residues. The germline V and J ends were trimmed by 6 bases and 7 bases, with 12 bases remaining between them. The CDR3 protein is CASSQGSREAFF. For the CDR3, the DNA is TGTGCCAGCAGCCAAGGGTCCCGTGAAGCTTTCTTT.

The CDR3 sequence is CASSSLIAEPYEQYF. CDR3 nucleotide sequence: TGTGCCAGCAGCTCTCTTATAGCGGAACCCTACGAGCAGTACTTC. This chain joins TRBV13 and TRBJ2-7; maybe TRBD2 (6 bases). From germline, CDR1 is PRHDT and CDR2 FYEKMQ (reference sequence). The CDR3 sequence is 15 residues long. V was trimmed by 4 bases and J by 2 bases, leaving 15 bases between them.

V usage is TRBV7-9 and J usage is TRBJ1-2; 10 nucleotides match TRBD1. The V gene end was trimmed by 5 bases and the J gene end by 4 bases; junction bases not matched to a gene: 7. The V gene's germline CDR1 is SEHNR and CDR2 FQNEAQ (reference sequence). The CDR3 has 15 amino acids. The chain's CDR3 is CASSDGTGDLYGYTF. CDR3 DNA sequence: TGTGCCAGCAGCGACGGGACAGGGGATCTCTATGGCTACACCTTC.

The CDR3 protein is CATRFHSNQPQHF. In DNA form, the CDR3 reads TGTGCCACCAGGTTCCATAGCAATCAGCCCCAGCATTTT. V usage is TRBV27 and J usage is TRBJ1-5, with D unclear. Germline assignment: CDR1 MNHEY and CDR2 SMNVEV (reference sequence). The germline V and J ends were trimmed by 10 bases and 0 bases, with 10 bases remaining between them. This CDR3 is 13 amino acids long.

The gene calls are TRBV6-4 and TRBJ2-3; D is ambiguous. This CDR3 contains 12 residues. The V end lost 6 bases, the J end lost 1 base, and 5 bases lay between the germline ends. Germline V gene data show CDR1 as MRHNA and CDR2 as SNTAGT. CDR3 amino acids: CASRDRTDTQYF. The DNA of the CDR3 is TGTGCCAGCAGAGACCGCACAGATACGCAGTATTTT.

The chain has TRBV11-2 and TRBJ2-7; D gene uncertain. V dropped 2 bases and J dropped 2 bases, with 7 bases sitting between them. This CDR3 region has 13 residues. Germline V gene lookup returns CDR1 SGHAT and CDR2 FQNNGV. In DNA form, the CDR3 reads TGTGCCAGCAGCTTACCGGTAGCCTACGAGCAGTACTTC. As protein: CASSLPVAYEQYF.

V gene TRBV2 combines with J gene TRBJ1-5; TRBD1 agrees at 9 bases. The CDR3 extends over 14 amino acids. V trimming: 6 bases; J trimming: 5 bases; junction bases outside the gene matches: 5. Germline V gene data show CDR1 as SNHLY and CDR2 as FYNNEI. CDR3 protein: CASRGGQGDQPQHF. The CDR3 DNA reads as TGTGCCAGCAGAGGGGGACAGGGCGATCAGCCCCAGCATTTT. The complete variable domain, with remaining parts taken from reference TRBV2 and TRBJ1-5, reads EPEVTQTPSHQVTQMGQEVILRCVPISNHLYFYWYRQILGQKVEFLVSFYNNEISEKSEIFDDQFSVERPDGSNFTLKIRSTKLEDSAMYFCASRGGQGDQPQHFGDGTRLSIL.